Listed below are T cell receptor beta chains from one sample, sequenced in a study of blood T cell repertoires in COVID-19. TCRdb keeps only in-frame clones here, not all; method: immunoSEQ multiplex PCR. Of more than 300,000 clones in the sample, roughly 86% were seen once. The sequenced material came from PBMCs or T cells enriched from blood (not recorded which). The receptors were sampled from a man aged 35 to 55 in a cohort exposed to, infected with or recovered from COVID-19 (not recorded which). The CDR3 runs from the conserved cysteine through the conserved F or W. The D gene is left open where the match is weak. Rows give clone size only sometimes, using once, few, many, or a class for an expanded clone.

size,J,V,D,DNA,CDR3
.,TRBJ2-3,TRBV27,TRBD1,TGTGCCAGCAGTTCGCCCCGGGACAGGGGTCACGATACGCAGTATTTT,CASSSPRDRGHDTQYF
.,TRBJ2-1,TRBV5-4,TRBD2,TGTGCCAGCAGAGAAGGGACTAGGGGCTACAATGAGCAGTTCTTC,CASREGTRGYNEQFF
few,TRBJ2-1,TRBV10-3,.,TGTGCCATCAGTGAGTCGACGGGAAACTACAATGAGCAGTTCTTC,CAISESTGNYNEQFF
.,TRBJ2-7,TRBV10-3,.,TGTGCCACCGAGGGATTCGCATTCTCCTACGAGCAGTACTTC,CATEGFAFSYEQYF
.,TRBJ1-5,TRBV6-5,TRBD1,TGTGCCAGCAGCTTGACAGGGGTCAATCAGCCCCAGCATTTT,CASSLTGVNQPQHF
.,TRBJ2-7,TRBV19,TRBD2,TGTGCCAGTAAGGGAGCGGGGGCCTACGAGCAGTACTTC,CASKGAGAYEQYF
.,TRBJ2-1,TRBV5-1,.,TGCGCCAGCAGCTTGGGACTCCGAATGGATGAGCAGTTCTTC,CASSLGLRMDEQFF
.,TRBJ1-6,TRBV6-5,.,TGTGCCAGCAGATTTGGTCAGGGGAATTCACCCCTCCACTTT,CASRFGQGNSPLHF
.,TRBJ1-3,TRBV6-2/TRBV6-3,TRBD1,TGTGCCAGCAGTTACCAGGGGGTTAGTGGAAACACCATATATTTT,CASSYQGVSGNTIYF
few,TRBJ2-2,TRBV5-1,TRBD2,TGCGCCAGCAGCTTAGAGGCGGGAGTAATCACCGGGGAGCTGTTTTTT,CASSLEAGVITGELFF
once,TRBJ2-5,TRBV7-2,TRBD1,TGTGCCAGCAACCAACAGGGGGGTAGGGAGACCCAGTACTTC,CASNQQGGRETQYF
.,TRBJ2-7,TRBV11-2,TRBD2,TGTGCCAGCAGTTCCCCGGGACTAGCGGGAGGTCGGGAGCAGTACTTC,CASSSPGLAGGREQYF
few,TRBJ2-2,TRBV6-6,TRBD2,TGTGCCAGCAGTCCGACTAGCGGGAGCTACACCGGGGAGCTGTTTTTT,CASSPTSGSYTGELFF
.,TRBJ1-1,TRBV7-2,.,TGTGCCAGCAGCTTAGAAGGAGCGAACACTGAAGCTTTCTTT,CASSLEGANTEAFF
.,TRBJ2-7,TRBV2,TRBD2,TGTGCCAGCAAAAAGGGAACGGGACTAGCGAATGTCGAGCAGTACTTC,CASKKGTGLANVEQYF
once,TRBJ1-4,TRBV19,TRBD1,TGTGCCAGTAGTCCGTTTGGGACAGGGAAAGAAAAACTGTTTTTT,CASSPFGTGKEKLFF
.,TRBJ2-1,TRBV7-9,.,TGTGCCAGCAGCTTAGATACCAGCTACAATGAGCAGTTCTTC,CASSLDTSYNEQFF
.,TRBJ2-1,TRBV6-5,.,TGTGCCAGCATCGGGGACTGGCGCGACAATGAGCAGTTCTTC,CASIGDWRDNEQFF
.,TRBJ1-3,TRBV7-9,TRBD1,TGTGCCAGCCAGGACAGGGTGGAAAACACCATATATTTT,CASQDRVENTIYF
few,TRBJ1-1,TRBV5-1,TRBD1,TGCGCCAGCAAGACAGGGTTCGGCACTGAAGCTTTCTTT,CASKTGFGTEAFF
.,TRBJ1-5,TRBV28,TRBD1,TGTGCCAGCAGGGCGACGGGACAGGGGCCCTCCTCGCATTTT,CASRATGQGPSSHF
.,TRBJ2-7,TRBV2,TRBD1,TGTGCCAGCAGACCTGGACAGGGGGCTTACGAGCAGTACTTC,CASRPGQGAYEQYF
.,TRBJ2-2,TRBV24-1,TRBD1,TGTGCCACCAGTGATTTACTAGGGACAGGGGCCAACACCGGGGAGCTGTTTTTT,CATSDLLGTGANTGELFF
.,TRBJ2-3,TRBV5-4,TRBD2,TGTGCCAGTAATGATCGACTAGCTATCAGCACAGATACGCAGTATTTT,CASNDRLAISTDTQYF
.,TRBJ2-2,TRBV30,.,TGTGCCTGGAGCCAGGCCTACACCGGGGAGCTGTTTTTT,CAWSQAYTGELFF
.,TRBJ1-2,TRBV7-8,.,TGTGCCAGCAGCTTACCACAGGACTATGGCTACACCTTC,CASSLPQDYGYTF
.,TRBJ2-3,TRBV21-1,.,TGTGCCAGCAGCAAAGAGGGCACGGGACTAGCAGGCACAGATACGCAGTATTTT,CASSKEGTGLAGTDTQYF
.,TRBJ1-4,TRBV18,.,TGTGCCAGCTCACCACCAGGCGACAGTCGTAATGAAAAACTGTTTTTT,CASSPPGDSRNEKLFF
.,TRBJ2-5,TRBV21-1,.,TGTGCCCCTGAGGACAGGGGACCCCCTCAAGAGACCCAGTACTTC,CAPEDRGPPQETQYF
.,TRBJ1-2,TRBV7-9,.,TGTGCCAGCAGCTCGGGGGAGAGTGGCTACACCTTC,CASSSGESGYTF
.,TRBJ2-7,TRBV28,TRBD1,TGTGCCAGCAGATCGGGACAGGGTGCCTACGAGCAGTACTTC,CASRSGQGAYEQYF
.,TRBJ2-5,TRBV28,.,TGTGCCAGCAGTTTCGGGGGACCGCACCAAGAGACCCAGTACTTC,CASSFGGPHQETQYF
.,TRBJ2-7,TRBV3-1/TRBV3-2,TRBD2,TGTGCCAGCAGCCAGAGCAGCGGGAGGTACTACGAGCAGTACTTC,CASSQSSGRYYEQYF
.,TRBJ1-2,TRBV27,.,TGTGCCAGCAGCCCTACCCAGAGGGGGGGCTACACCTTC,CASSPTQRGGYTF
.,TRBJ2-7,TRBV7-9,TRBD2,TGTGCCAGCAGCCTGACAGCACTAGCGGGATTGGACGAGCAGTACTTC,CASSLTALAGLDEQYF
.,TRBJ2-7,TRBV5-1,TRBD2,TGCGCCAGCAGCCAGGGGGCCGGACTAGCGGGATTTGAGCAGTACTTC,CASSQGAGLAGFEQYF
.,TRBJ1-6,TRBV27,TRBD1,TGTGCCAGCAGTTTCCACGGACAGGGGACACCCCTCCACTTT,CASSFHGQGTPLHF